The clone carrying this T cell receptor beta chain occurred many times. Its specificity is not known. This entry comes from a study of CD8+CD57+ T cells in acquired aplastic anemia. Study summary: Roughly 3 ug was the average amount of DNA from sorted CD4+ and CD8+ cells.

The template for TCR beta VDJ and CDR3 sequence profiling was genomic DNA. Using its own MiXCR run on the reads, TCRdb lists one record per CDR3 protein. Of 130,000 or so distinct CDR3 sequences in the sample, about 40% were seen once. General study points: Sharing between patients and controls was observed for twenty-nine CD8+ CDR3 sequences.

This sequence was found in a human donor in good health, serving as a control. Material for sequencing was sorted CD4+, CD8+, or CD8+CD57+ T cells (not recorded which) from PBMCs.

This CDR3 reads CASSFREYTQYF. The CDR3 DNA follows: TGTGCCAGCAGTTTCAGGGAGTATACGCAGTATTTT. The chain is built from TRBV12-3 or TRBV12-4 and TRBJ2-3, with D perhaps being TRBD1 or TRBD2 (5 bases each). CDR3 length equals 12 residues. V lost 3 bases and J 7 bases, leaving 8 bases between the germline ends.